What follows is one T cell receptor beta chain and its context. These data belong to a study of shared clonotypes between healthy human individuals. Study background: Per donor, three plates held CD4 naive cells, three held CD4 memory, two held CD8 naive and one held CD8 memory.

On sorted subsets, replicate PCRs used roughly 220 ng DNA, or tens of thousands of T cell genomes. Sequencing was performed with immunoSEQ multiplex PCR; in TCRdb, only in-frame clones are kept and a portion is missing. Of 980,000 or so clones in the sample, over 75% were seen once. V shed 3 bases, J shed 5 bases, and the junction held 0 bases outside the gene matches. Germline CDR1 LNHDA, CDR2 SQIVND (reference sequence). This CDR3 is built from 13 residues. This receptor was obtained from a man between 18 and 35 years old in good health. V and J are TRBV19 and TRBJ1-5; the match to TRBD1 covers 8 bases. Sequenced input: memory CD4+ T cells sorted from blood. The subset here: CD45RA-negative fraction. CDR3 nucleotides: TGTGCCAGTAGTATGGACAGGGATCAGCCCCAGCATTTT. Its translation: CASSMDRDQPQHF.